The 28 T cell receptor beta chains in this list originate from one sample, sequenced in a study of cytomegalovirus exposure and HLA in healthy donors. PCR amplification relied on 60 Vbeta primers (plus 13 Jbeta primers). Assay: immunoSEQ multiplex PCR; the TCRdb copy retains only in-frame clones and omits some. The sample yields 180,000 or so clones, roughly 84% seen once. Specimen: PBMCs. The receptors stem from a male donor in good health and CMV-seronegative.

Concerning this clone: A read error may account for a junction end that differs from germline. V gene TRBV7-9 combines with J gene TRBJ1-1; D is uncertain. The CDR3 length is 14 residues. The germline CDR1 and CDR2 sequences are SEHNR and FQNEAQ (reference sequence). CDR3 sequence reads: CSSSPRGSHTEAFF. The CDR3 nucleotides read TGTTCCAGCAGCCCCCGAGGGTCCCACACTGAAGCTTTCTTT. Drawing the rest from reference TRBV7-9 and TRBJ1-1, the complete variable domain is DTGVSQNPRHKITKRGQNVTFRCDPISEHNRLYWYRQTLGQGPEFLTYFQNEAQLEKSRLLSDRFSAERPKGSFSTLEIQRTEQGDSAMYLCSSSPRGSHTEAFFGQGTRLTVV.

The chain joins TRBV18 to TRBJ1-4, with 7 bases matching TRBD1. Germline lookup yields CDR1 KGHSH and CDR2 LQKENI. The CDR3 is 15 amino acids. Trimming at V came to 3 bases and at J to 7 bases, leaving 8 bases not matched to a gene. This CDR3 is CASSPDLSGGEKLFF. The CDR3 DNA reads as TGTGCCAGCTCACCGGATTTGTCAGGGGGTGAAAAACTGTTTTTT.

This chain joins TRBV2 and TRBJ1-2; 8 positions agree with TRBD1. This CDR3 is 14 amino acids long. CDR1 and CDR2 (germline): SNHLY, FYNNEI. V shed 10 bases and J 4 bases; nucleotides not matched to a gene: 11. The CDR3: CANNRGQGAYGYTF. CDR3 sequence (DNA): TGTGCCAACAACAGAGGACAGGGTGCCTATGGCTACACCTTC.

The rearrangement joins TRBV7-2 to TRBJ2-3; 9 nucleotides align to TRBD2. The J segment lost 3 bases and the V segment lost 5 bases, leaving 6 bases of the junction unmatched. The germline CDR1 and CDR2 sequences are SGHTA and FQGNSA. The CDR3 has 15 residues. Written as DNA, the CDR3 is TGTGCCAGCAGCGTACCTAGCGGGGCGACAGATACGCAGTATTTT. It encodes CASSVPSGATDTQYF.

CDR3 amino acids: CASSLAQGQGELFF. The CDR3 region has the DNA TGTGCCAGCAGCTTAGCGCAAGGACAAGGGGAGCTGTTTTTT. This chain uses TRBV7-9 with TRBJ2-2; D is perhaps TRBD1 (5 bases). Germline CDR1 reads SEHNR; CDR2 reads FQNEAQ (reference sequence). The CDR3 consists of 14 residues. Trimming took 0 bases from V and 8 from J, leaving 10 bases between them.

To note about this clone: The final CDR3 position lacks the conserved phenylalanine or tryptophan, pointing to a likely read error. The chain is built from TRBV2 and TRBJ1-2, with D unclear. The CDR3 extends over 13 amino acids. Germline lookup yields CDR1 SNHLY and CDR2 FYNNEI. Trimming pared 0 bases from V and 6 bases from J, leaving 8 bases between. CDR3 in amino acids: CASSEARQDGYTS. In DNA form, the CDR3 reads TGTGCCAGCAGTGAAGCCCGGCAGGATGGCTACACCTCC.

The chain combines TRBV27 with TRBJ2-3; D may be TRBD2 (6 bases). This CDR3 contains 18 residues. V lost 4 bases to trimming and J lost 0 bases, with 20 bases between them. Germline-derived CDR1 and CDR2 are MNHEY and SMNVEV (reference sequence). The CDR3 spells CASSSLGGGDASTDTQYF. CDR3 sequence (DNA): TGTGCCAGCAGTTCACTCGGCGGCGGGGATGCTAGCACAGATACGCAGTATTTT.

V is TRBV18 and J is TRBJ1-1; D is undetermined. This CDR3 has 13 residues. CDR1 KGHSH and CDR2 LQKENI come from the germline V gene. V was trimmed by 3 bases and J by 3 bases, leaving 8 bases between them. The DNA for the CDR3 is TGTGCCAGCTCACCCCTACTGGACACTGAAGCTTTCTTT. This translates into CASSPLLDTEAFF.

The rearrangement joins TRBV9 to TRBJ2-7; 12 nucleotides line up with TRBD1. This CDR3 region has 15 residues. Losses at the gene ends were 6 bases for V and 5 bases for J; bases not matched to a gene: 9. Germline CDR1 is SGDLS and CDR2 is YYNGEE. This CDR3 is CASTGTGGLWDEQYF. In DNA form, the CDR3 reads TGTGCCAGCACCGGGACAGGGGGCCTCTGGGACGAGCAGTACTTC.

This chain joins TRBV19 and TRBJ2-2, with D possibly matching TRBD1 (7 bases). V gave up 10 bases and J gave up 5 bases, with 14 bases separating them. In germline, CDR1 is LNHDA, CDR2 SQIVND (reference sequence). The CDR3 contains 13 residues. The CDR3 sequence: CATGDSGTGELFF. The CDR3 DNA follows: TGTGCCACGGGGGACAGTGGGACCGGGGAGCTGTTTTTT.

This sequence joins TRBV10-3 and TRBJ2-1; TRBD1 might be the D (6 bases). V shed 3 bases and J shed 2 bases, with 14 bases lying between them. The germline CDR1 and CDR2 sequences are ENHRY and SYGVKD. The CDR3 totals 16 residues. CDR3 sequence: CAISDLLGGAYNEQFF. Here the CDR3 DNA reads TGTGCCATCAGTGACCTGTTAGGGGGTGCCTACAATGAGCAGTTCTTC.

The rearrangement uses TRBV27 and TRBJ2-7, with a tentative D call TRBD1 (6 bases). CDR1 MNHEY and CDR2 SMNVEV come from the germline V gene (reference sequence). The CDR3 is made up of 15 amino acids. Trimming took off 6 bases at V and 0 bases at J, with 15 bases between the two ends. CDR3 loop: CASSLTGLPSYEQYF. Written as DNA, the CDR3 is TGTGCCAGCAGCCTAACAGGGCTACCCTCCTACGAGCAGTACTTC.

The J gene is TRBJ1-2, the V gene TRBV19; D may be TRBD1 (5 bases). The V end was cut by 8 bases, the J end by 7 bases, with 14 bases between. Germline V lookup: CDR1 LNHDA, CDR2 SQIVND (reference sequence). The CDR3 sequence is 12 residues long. CDR3 coding DNA: TGTGCCAGTGGGGACTGGACTGTTGGCTACACCTTC. Its translation: CASGDWTVGYTF.

Concerning this clone: At one end the junction does not follow the germline gene, possibly because of a read error. This chain uses TRBV7-9 with TRBJ1-1; D gene unclear. The CDR3 spans 16 residues. Germline CDR1 is SEHNR and CDR2 is FQNEAQ (reference sequence). CDR3 region: CSSSQFAGAGDTEAFF. CDR3 DNA sequence: TGTTCCAGCAGTCAATTCGCCGGTGCCGGGGACACTGAAGCTTTCTTT.

About this clone itself: At one end the junction does not follow the germline gene, possibly because of a read error. The chain joins TRBV7-9 to TRBJ1-1; D is ambiguous. This CDR3 contains 14 residues. The V gene's germline CDR1 is SEHNR and CDR2 FQNEAQ (reference sequence). The CDR3 protein is CSSSLGTANTEAFF. The CDR3 DNA follows: TGTTCCAGCAGCTTAGGCACAGCGAACACTGAAGCTTTCTTT.

The chain couples TRBV13 to TRBJ1-2; 8 nucleotides align to TRBD1. Germline CDR1 is PRHDT and CDR2 is FYEKMQ (reference sequence). The ends lost 5 bases at V and 5 bases at J; junction bases unmatched: 7. The CDR3 sequence is 14 residues long. The chain's CDR3 is CASSLRDRRYGYTF. The CDR3 DNA follows: TGTGCCAGCAGCCTCCGGGACAGGAGATATGGCTACACCTTC.

The V and J genes are TRBV29-1 and TRBJ2-5; the match to TRBD2 covers 7 bases. Trimming cost V 4 bases and J 4 bases; bases outside gene matches: 6. The CDR3 has 13 residues. Looked up from germline, CDR1 is SQVTM and CDR2 is ANQGSEA. The CDR3 reads CSVAGGIGETQYF. The CDR3 DNA sequence: TGCAGCGTTGCGGGGGGTATCGGAGAGACCCAGTACTTC.

The chain uses TRBV2 and TRBJ2-7; TRBD1 matches at 9 bases. V dropped 7 bases and J dropped 3; count of bases not matched to a gene: 13. Germline loops: CDR1 SNHLY, CDR2 FYNNEI. CDR3 size: 16 residues. DNA of the CDR3: TGTGCCAGCACGGCCTTGGGGGGACAGGGTGGCTACGAGCAGTACTTC. It encodes CASTALGGQGGYEQYF. The full variable domain, with the rest looked up from reference TRBV2 and TRBJ2-7, is EPEVTQTPSHQVTQMGQEVILRCVPISNHLYFYWYRQILGQKVEFLVSFYNNEISEKSEIFDDQFSVERPDGSNFTLKIRSTKLEDSAMYFCASTALGGQGGYEQYFGPGTRLTVT.

The V and J genes are TRBV15 and TRBJ2-7, with D tentatively TRBD1 (5 bases). Trimming took 1 base from V and 3 from J, leaving 16 bases between them. Germline V gene sequence: CDR1 LNHNV, CDR2 YYDKDF (reference sequence). The CDR3 runs to 16 residues. CDR3 loop: CATSRGGLGAGYEQYF. The CDR3 DNA follows: TGTGCCACCAGCAGAGGGGGATTAGGGGCTGGCTACGAGCAGTACTTC.

The chain carries TRBV7-6 and TRBJ2-7; 7 bases line up with TRBD1. CDR1 and CDR2 from the germline V gene are SGHVS and FNYEAQ. The CDR3 runs 15 residues. The V gene end was trimmed by 1 base and the J gene end by 4 bases; junction bases not matched to a gene: 7. The CDR3, as DNA: TGTGCCAGCAGCTTAGGACAGGGACAATTTTACGAGCAGTACTTC. Its protein product is CASSLGQGQFYEQYF. The entire variable domain, with the rest obtained from reference TRBV7-6 and TRBJ2-7, is as follows: GAGVSQSPRYKVTKRGQDVALRCDPISGHVSLYWYRQALGQGPEFLTYFNYEAQQDKSGLPNDRFSAERPEGSISTLTIQRTEQRDSAMYRCASSLGQGQFYEQYFGPGTRLTVT.

V and J are TRBV7-9 and TRBJ1-1; no clear D gene. Trimming removed 1 base at V and 0 bases at J, with 9 bases between. There are 15 residues in the CDR3. In germline, CDR1 is SEHNR, CDR2 FQNEAQ (reference sequence). CDR3 loop: CASSLGPPMNTEAFF. The CDR3 DNA reads as TGTGCCAGCAGCTTAGGGCCCCCCATGAACACTGAAGCTTTCTTT. Combining the CDR3 with reference TRBV7-9 and TRBJ1-1 gives the whole variable domain DTGVSQNPRHKITKRGQNVTFRCDPISEHNRLYWYRQTLGQGPEFLTYFQNEAQLEKSRLLSDRFSAERPKGSFSTLEIQRTEQGDSAMYLCASSLGPPMNTEAFFGQGTRLTVV.

The rearrangement uses TRBV14 and TRBJ2-1, with 8 bases matching TRBD2. Per germline, CDR1 SGHDN and CDR2 FVKESK. This CDR3 region has 16 residues. The V gene end was trimmed by 5 bases and the J gene end by 5 bases; junction bases not matched to a gene: 11. CDR3 sequence reads: CASSLWRAGEDNEQFF. CDR3 coding DNA: TGTGCCAGCAGCTTGTGGAGAGCGGGAGAGGACAATGAGCAGTTCTTC.

The CDR3 loop reads CASKLGGNQPQHF. The CDR3 bases are TGTGCCAGCAAGTTGGGGGGGAATCAGCCCCAGCATTTT. The rearrangement links TRBV2 to TRBJ1-5; tentative D call: TRBD1 (5 bases). This CDR3 is 13 amino acids long. V was shortened by 7 bases and J by 4 bases, with 11 bases between the two germline ends. The germline CDR1 and CDR2 sequences are SNHLY and FYNNEI.

This chain connects TRBV10-3 to TRBJ2-7; TRBD1 agrees at 9 bases. Trimming at V came to 4 bases and at J to 2 bases, leaving 3 bases not matched to a gene. Germline CDR1 and CDR2: ENHRY and SYGVKD. CDR3 length equals 14 residues. DNA of the CDR3: TGTGCCATCAGTGCCGGGACAGGGCCCTACGAGCAGTACTTC. This translates into CAISAGTGPYEQYF.

The chain joins TRBV9 to TRBJ2-3, with 7 bases lining up with TRBD2. V trimming: 3 bases; J trimming: 0 bases; junction bases outside the gene matches: 4. The CDR3 has 15 amino acids. CDR1 and CDR2 (germline): SGDLS, YYNGEE. Written as DNA, the CDR3 is TGTGCCAGCAGCGCGGGAGGCTATAGCACAGATACGCAGTATTTT. Its protein is CASSAGGYSTDTQYF.

V usage is TRBV30 and J usage is TRBJ2-5; TRBD2 is a possible D gene (5 bases). CDR1 and CDR2 from the germline V gene are GTSNPN and SVGIG (reference sequence). CDR3 size: 12 residues. V was trimmed by 4 bases and J by 4 bases, leaving 10 bases between them. CDR3 region: CAWIRGRETQYF. The DNA of the CDR3 is TGTGCCTGGATTCGGGGTAGAGAGACCCAGTACTTC.

The J gene is TRBJ1-5, the V gene TRBV6-1, with 9 nucleotides matching TRBD1. In germline, CDR1 is MNHNS, CDR2 SASEGT. CDR3 length equals 16 residues. The V gene end was trimmed by 1 base and the J gene end by 5 bases; junction bases not matched to a gene: 6. CDR3: CASSEVPGQGYQPQHF. In DNA form, the CDR3 reads TGTGCCAGCAGTGAAGTTCCGGGACAGGGCTATCAGCCCCAGCATTTT.

V and J are TRBV7-9 and TRBJ2-2; 7 nucleotides line up with TRBD2. Germline V gene sequence: CDR1 SEHNR, CDR2 FQNEAQ (reference sequence). Trimming cost V 2 bases and J 7 bases; bases outside gene matches: 7. This CDR3 spans 15 amino acids. The CDR3 DNA is TGTGCCAGCAGCTTAATGAGCGGGAAGAACGGGGAGCTGTTTTTT. This encodes CASSLMSGKNGELFF. The variable domain in full, completed from reference TRBV7-9 and TRBJ2-2, reads DTGVSQNPRHKITKRGQNVTFRCDPISEHNRLYWYRQTLGQGPEFLTYFQNEAQLEKSRLLSDRFSAERPKGSFSTLEIQRTEQGDSAMYLCASSLMSGKNGELFFGEGSRLTVL.